This T cell receptor beta chain was documented in a study of breast tumors, draining lymph nodes, adjacent tissues. Samples came from axillary lymph nodes draining the breast cancer. Study-level findings and limits: Compared with basal-like, luminal-like tumors shared significantly more repertoire with nontumor tissue. The lymph node origin of tumor T cells was framed as consistent with a hypothesis, not demonstrated. Compared with lymph nodes, tumors were less diverse; compared with nontumor tissue, more.

TCRdb re-analysed the multiplex PCR reads in MiXCR, keeping a single row per CDR3 protein. The data contain around 130,000 distinct CDR3 sequences, less than 25% of them singletons. A remark on this clonotype: As yet, its antigen is unknown.

Germline V CDR1 and CDR2: DFQATT, SNEGSKA (reference sequence). This CDR3 has 13 amino acids. Trimming at V came to 5 bases and at J to 3 bases, leaving 3 bases not matched to a gene. The V gene is TRBV20-1, the J gene TRBJ2-7, with 11 bases lining up with TRBD1. The receptor's source is a female donor with breast cancer. Some clones in this sample may be carry-over from other donors' samples. Sequenced sample: axillary lymph node tissue. CDR3 in DNA: TGCAGTGCTCCCGGGACAGGGGGCTACGAGCAGTACTTC. Translating it yields CSAPGTGGYEQYF.